The TCR beta chain under discussion was sequenced for a study of molecular identifiers for immune sequencing clone quantification (dated by TCRdb to between 2018 and 2020). Regarding the complete study: For a replicate experiment, RNA from roughly 18,000 or 92,000 naive CD8 T cells was divided into five aliquots, and four of the five aliquots were sequenced. This methods study benchmarked molecular-identifier clustering-based TCR repertoire sequencing (MIDCIRS) and TCR RNA copy counting, using CD8 T cells to do so. The investigation overall reported the following: Modeling estimated roughly 3 recovered TCR RNA copies per cell, compared with about 10 by digital PCR, which implies roughly 30% capture efficiency. Highly expanded clone sizes could be underestimated because identical TCR molecules may share a barcode. Without barcode sub-clustering, chimeric consensus sequences inflated TCR diversity; chimeras reached as high as 47%. In CMV-specific effector cells, clones with more than 20 RNA copies contained over 97% of molecules, whereas in naive cells such clones contained under 1% of molecules. Spiked-in Jurkat TCR RNA equal to a single cell's worth was reported to be detectable even within 1,100,000 naive CD8 T cells. Naive libraries contained spiked-in Jurkat TCR RNA (around eleven copies' worth), which is not part of the donor repertoire.

Libraries of naive CD8 T cells were generated from about 19,000 to 1,100,000 sorted cells, with 10%, 30% or 50% of the purified RNA used. Naive CD8 T cells, defined as CD8+CD4-CCR7+CD45RA+, were FACS-sorted into RLT Plus buffer on a BD FACSAria II. To test detection sensitivity, Jurkat RNA equivalent to ten TCR copies was spiked into samples of roughly 20,000-1,100,000 naive CD8 T cells. Enrichment of CD8 T cells was done with RosetteSep CD8+ T Cell Enrichment Cocktail plus Ficoll-Paque, and ACK red cell lysis came afterward. From the germline V gene (reference sequence), CDR1 is DFQATT and CDR2 is SNEGSKA. The CDR3, from cysteine to phenylalanine, totals 15 residues. The kept DNA is CDR3 alone, 45 bases in frame from the first base. This clonotype was counted a single time. Its antigen remains unidentified. A much larger clone differs from this one at a single base, so this may be a read error. The library was prepared using PCR. The instrument was an Illumina HiSeq 4000. Preparation of bulk TCR libraries followed a previously described approach, with the TCR primers listed in Table S5. Purification of total RNA was performed with the Qiagen AllPrep DNA/RNA kit. Before analysis, reads from multiple sequencing runs of one library were combined. From the authors' description of their analysis: Reads were retained only if an exact TCR constant sequence was present, and the retained reads were trimmed to 150 nt and grouped according to their 12-nt molecular barcodes. Reads inside each barcode group were sub-clustered using a 15% Levenshtein threshold, and a quality-weighted consensus sequence was constructed for each RNA molecule. Non-functional sequences were excluded, and lower-count sequences lying one edit away from another sequence were also excluded. Based on fitting two negative binomial distributions, any barcode sub-cluster with under 20% of the maximum read count was discarded. TCRdb's own reprocessing of the public reads used fastp at Q25 and MiXCR and kept productive beta chains. All rows with the same CDR3 protein become a single entry with the most common DNA and genes. The V and J calls follow TCRdb's processing rather than the paper's. The sample table records about 640,000 distinct CDR3 sequences; just under 20% of these occur just once. 0.75% to 0.95% of the sample is taken by the ten largest.

This sequence was found in a human donor in good health. Some libraries in this study had Jurkat cell RNA spiked in. Material: naive CD8+ T cells from blood, with Jurkat cell RNA spiked in. What this sample's cell subset or site label stands for: FACS-sorted CD8+CD4-CCR7+CD45RA+ naive T cells. This chain joins TRBV20-1 to TRBJ2-1; TRBD1 might be the D gene, on 5 matching bases. The CDR3 sequence is CSARDHKQAWNEQLF. The bases read TGCAGTGCTAGAGATCACAAACAGGCGTGGAATGAGCAGCTCTTC.